This T cell receptor (beta chain) was identified in a study of technical replicates of blood from a handful of donors. With 3 bases clipped from V and 2 bases from J, the junction kept 14 bases outside the gene matches. Germline CDR1 and CDR2: MDHEN and SYDVKM. The CDR3 is 18 residues long. Produced via immunoSEQ multiplex PCR; TCRdb's table is partial and in-frame only. The table includes more than 90,000 clones, 95% to 96% detected once. Material for sequencing was T cells isolated from PBMCs. The origin of this receptor is a human donor in good health. The chain couples TRBV28 to TRBJ2-3, with 7 bases matching TRBD2. CDR3 DNA: TGTGCCAGCAGTTTTGAGACAGCCACAAGCGGGGCCACAGATACGCAGTATTTT. Translated, it gives CASSFETATSGATDTQYF.